Presented here are 18 T cell receptor beta chains from one specimen sequenced in a study of human T cells and chemical hapten exposure. MiXCR, applied by TCRdb to the RACE reads, yields one record per CDR3 protein. The profile shows around 80,000 distinct CDR3 sequences, about 6.6% of them singletons. Time point defined: patch test 2, 6 weeks after DPC sensitization. As for treatment: therapeutic diphenylcyclopropenone sensitization with weekly scalp DPC. The material sequenced was whole blood, taken in connection with sensitization to the hapten diphenylcyclopropenone (DPC). The receptor source for this set is a woman in her twenties or thirties with alopecia areata. Some clones in this sample may be carry-over from other donors' samples.

This clonotype was recorded at least ten times. The chain couples TRBV7-9 to TRBJ2-5; the D is unclear. Germline values: CDR1 SEHNR, CDR2 FQNEAQ (reference sequence). This CDR3 is 14 amino acids long. Trimming removed 2 bases from V and 0 bases from J, with 7 bases in between. In nucleotides, the CDR3 is TGTGCCAGCAGCTTAATTCGGGACCAAGAGACCCAGTACTTC. This encodes CASSLIRDQETQYF.

This rearrangement joins TRBV13 to TRBJ2-4; D perhaps matches TRBD2 (5 bases). V lost 5 bases to trimming and J lost 1 base, with 12 bases between them. Germline V gene data show CDR1 as PRHDT and CDR2 as FYEKMQ (reference sequence). This CDR3 spans 15 amino acids. The CDR3 DNA follows: TGTGCCAGCAGCCTCAATTCGGGGGCCAAAAACATTCAGTACTTC. Protein product: CASSLNSGAKNIQYF.

V usage is TRBV14 and J usage is TRBJ1-3; D is undetermined. Germline CDR1 and CDR2: SGHDN and FVKESK. Trimming removed 2 bases at V and 4 bases at J, with 9 bases between. The CDR3 is 14 amino acids. This CDR3 reads CASSQSRRGNTIYF. The CDR3 DNA sequence: TGTGCCAGCAGCCAATCAAGGCGCGGAAACACCATATATTTT.

This clonotype was recorded many times. J is TRBJ2-5 and V is TRBV30, with 11 bases identical to TRBD2. After removal of 2 bases from V and 4 bases from J, the junction contained 3 bases not matched to a gene. The germline V gene has CDR1 GTSNPN and CDR2 SVGIG (reference sequence). This CDR3 spans 14 amino acids. CDR3 in amino acids: CAWSRLAGGETQYF. The DNA of the CDR3 is TGTGCCTGGAGTCGTCTAGCGGGGGGAGAGACCCAGTACTTC.

This clonotype was recorded at least ten times. The rearrangement links TRBV29-1 to TRBJ1-1, with D possibly matching TRBD1 (6 bases). Germline CDR1 is SQVTM and CDR2 is ANQGSEA. The CDR3 has 13 residues. V gave up 4 bases and J gave up 4 bases, with 13 bases separating them. This CDR3 reads CSVGPGVRTEAFF. In nucleotides, the CDR3 is TGCAGCGTTGGACCAGGGGTCCGCACTGAAGCTTTCTTT.

This clonotype has a handful of counts. The chain carries TRBV6-1 and TRBJ2-1, with D possibly being TRBD2 (5 bases). CDR1 is MNHNS, CDR2 SASEGT, per germline. The CDR3 runs 14 residues. Between the trimmed V and J ends, which lost 4 bases and 3 bases, there was a span of 10 bases. The CDR3 here is CASSVRGIYNEQFF. The CDR3 DNA follows: TGTGCCAGCAGTGTACGGGGAATCTACAATGAGCAGTTCTTC.

This clonotype has a count of ten or more. The CDR3 DNA reads as TGTGCCAGCAGCCTCCTAGCGGGGGGCGTTGGCGGGGAGCTGTTTTTT. Its translation is CASSLLAGGVGGELFF. The rearrangement joins TRBV3-1 to TRBJ2-2, with 11 positions matching TRBD2. The CDR3 runs 16 residues. V was clipped by 4 bases and J by 7 bases; unmatched bases: 8. Germline-derived CDR1 and CDR2 are LGHDT and YNNKEL (reference sequence).

This clonotype was recorded many times. V gene TRBV20-1 combines with J gene TRBJ1-3; D might be TRBD1 (5 bases). With 3 bases removed from V and 2 bases from J, the gap between germline ends came to 14 bases. The CDR3 has 15 residues. Germline CDR1 and CDR2: DFQATT and SNEGSKA (reference sequence). The CDR3, as DNA: TGCAGTGCTAGGGGATCGGACACAACTGGAAACACCATATATTTT. As protein: CSARGSDTTGNTIYF.

This clonotype was recorded at least ten times. The gene calls are TRBV5-1 and TRBJ2-7, with 10 bases that match TRBD1. Trimming took 1 base from V and 6 from J; bases not matched to a gene: 4. This CDR3 is built from 14 residues. Germline V CDR1 and CDR2: SGHRS, YFSETQ. CDR3 protein: CASSLLGTGVEQYF. The CDR3 nucleotides read TGCGCCAGCAGCTTGCTCGGGACAGGGGTCGAGCAGTACTTC.

As regards this clonotype: Given the absence of the conserved phenylalanine or tryptophan at the CDR3 end, a read error is likely. This chain uses TRBV2 with TRBJ1-1; D is ambiguous. Trimming left V 2 bases short and J 1 base short, with 11 bases between. This CDR3 comprises 15 residues. Germline loops: CDR1 SNHLY, CDR2 FYNNEI. The CDR3 DNA sequence: TGTGCCAGCAGTGAAAGTGTCGCGGGGAACACTGAAGCTTTCATT. Amino acid sequence: CASSESVAGNTEAFI.

This clonotype was counted many times. The V gene is TRBV18, the J gene TRBJ1-4; a weak D match, TRBD1 (6 bases). Germline CDR1 reads KGHSH; CDR2 reads LQKENI. V dropped 4 bases and J dropped 3 bases, with 12 bases sitting between them. The length of the CDR3 is 15 residues. The CDR3 region is CASSLKQGPNEKLFF. The CDR3 DNA is TGTGCCAGCTCACTCAAACAGGGACCTAATGAAAAACTGTTTTTT.

This clonotype appeared many times. This chain joins TRBV9 and TRBJ1-6, with D maybe TRBD1 (5 bases). CDR1 and CDR2 (germline): SGDLS, YYNGEE. Deletions cut 1 base from V and 8 bases from J, with 10 bases between. The CDR3 has 14 amino acids. CDR3: CASSVLQQDSPLHF. The CDR3 DNA is TGTGCCAGCAGCGTACTCCAACAGGATTCACCCCTCCACTTT. Combining the CDR3 with reference TRBV9 and TRBJ1-6 gives the whole variable domain DSGVTQTPKHLITATGQRVTLRCSPRSGDLSVYWYQQSLDQGLQFLIQYYNGEERAKGNILERFSAQQFPDLHSELNLSSLELGDSALYFCASSVLQQDSPLHFGNGTRLTVT.

This clonotype was observed a handful of times. The chain recombines TRBV2 with TRBJ1-4, with TRBD1 as a possible D gene (5 bases). V lost 7 bases and J lost 8, with 8 bases in between. From germline, CDR1 is SNHLY and CDR2 FYNNEI. CDR3 length equals 11 residues. The CDR3 here is CASKGVEKLFF. The CDR3 coding sequence is TGTGCCAGCAAAGGGGTGGAAAAACTGTTTTTT.

There are many counts of this clonotype. The chain recombines TRBV5-4 with TRBJ2-6; TRBD2 might be the D (5 bases). The CDR3 totals 16 residues. V was clipped by 4 bases and J by 0 bases, with 11 bases between them. From germline, CDR1 is SGHNT and CDR2 YYREEE (reference sequence). For the CDR3, the DNA is TGTGCCAGCAGCCAGACCGGGATCTCTGGGGCCAACGTCCTGACTTTC. Its protein product is CASSQTGISGANVLTF. The whole variable domain, remainder taken from reference TRBV5-4 and TRBJ2-6, is ETGVTQSPTHLIKTRGQQVTLRCSSQSGHNTVSWYQQALGQGPQFIFQYYREEENGRGNFPPRFSGLQFPNYSSELNVNALELDDSALYLCASSQTGISGANVLTFGAGSRLTVL.

This clonotype has only a few counts. The CDR3 is CASSLGTVSSYNEQFF. CDR3 DNA: TGTGCCAGCAGTTTGGGGACGGTCAGCTCCTACAATGAGCAGTTCTTC. The chain employs TRBV12-3 or TRBV12-4 and TRBJ2-1, with D possibly called TRBD1 or TRBD2 (5 bases each). The CDR3 is 16 amino acids. Deletions cut 3 bases from V and 0 bases from J, with 12 bases between.

The genes are TRBV29-1 and TRBJ1-2, with TRBD1 matching 10 bases. Germline assignment: CDR1 SQVTM and CDR2 ANQGSEA. V shed 3 bases and J 2 bases; nucleotides not matched to a gene: 12. The CDR3 contains 17 residues. DNA of the CDR3: TGCAGCGTTGATGGGACGGGAGGACAGGGGGACAACTATGGCTACACCTTC. It encodes CSVDGTGGQGDNYGYTF.

This clonotype was detected ten times or more. This chain connects TRBV5-8 to TRBJ2-3; 7 bases match TRBD2. V lost 0 bases, J lost 8 bases, and 6 bases stayed unmatched. Per germline, CDR1 SGHTS and CDR2 YDEGEE. The CDR3 runs 14 residues. CDR3 coding DNA: TGTGCCAGCAGCTTGGGTCTAGCGGACGGTACGCAGTATTTT. This codes for CASSLGLADGTQYF.

This clonotype showed up many times. The genes are TRBV7-9 and TRBJ2-7; tentatively, D is TRBD1 or TRBD2 (5 bases each). There are 14 residues in the CDR3. Germline assignment: CDR1 SEHNR and CDR2 FQNEAQ (reference sequence). Trimming left V 3 bases short and J 0 bases short, with 9 bases between. The CDR3 nucleotides read TGTGCCAGCAGCTTGAGGGGAAACTCCTACGAGCAGTACTTC. Protein sequence: CASSLRGNSYEQYF. Looking up the rest from reference TRBV7-9 and TRBJ2-7 gives the full variable domain: DTGVSQNPRHKITKRGQNVTFRCDPISEHNRLYWYRQTLGQGPEFLTYFQNEAQLEKSRLLSDRFSAERPKGSFSTLEIQRTEQGDSAMYLCASSLRGNSYEQYFGPGTRLTVT.